Here is one TCR beta chain with its context. No antigen is known for it. Base qualities were left out, and no much larger clone turns up one base away. The sample comes from a study of shared clonotypes between healthy human individuals (dated by TCRdb to between 2020 and 2021). In the study overall: Two women and a few men aged 18 to 49 years were included in the cohort. For each donor, three plates each were used for CD4 naive and CD4 memory, two plates were used for CD8 naive, and one plate was used for CD8 memory. To estimate repertoire size and how much clonotypes are shared between individuals, the study performed deep sequencing of blood TCR repertoires from roughly five healthy adults. Different laboratories and diverse techniques were used to prepare libraries and sequence TCR repertoires, to increase sequencing depth and limit assay-specific biases. Leukapheresis yielded between about 0.85 and 10 billion PBMCs per donor.

The donors were healthy, HIV-negative adults who had no recently reported acute infections or vaccinations. Only Caucasian adults living in Nashville, Tennessee, USA were represented among the donors. CD4+ T cells were enriched by magnetic negative selection; naive cells were then positively selected on CD45RA, and the negative fraction formed the memory subset. After blood collection by leukapheresis, PBMCs were isolated using Ficoll-Histopaque density gradient centrifugation and then cryopreserved in the vapor phase of liquid nitrogen. Analytical flow cytometry was used to check the purity and quantity of each magnetically sorted T cell population. Each sorted fraction had its genomic DNA isolated and then quantified by UV absorbance on a Nanodrop 2000c. Using the deep immunoSEQ assay, multiplex PCR amplified TCR CDR3 regions from genomic DNA. For each cell subset, the extracted genomic DNA was distributed evenly across all wells of several immunoSEQ 96-well plates, and each plate served as one replicate. For sorted subsets, each replicate PCR was loaded with 200 to 250 ng genomic DNA, equivalent to 30,000 to 35,000 T cell genomes. Purified libraries were measured with a Qubit 3.0 fluorometer, size-checked on a Bioanalyzer 2100, and measured again with the KAPA Library Quantification kit. A separate single-read 150-cycle Illumina NextSeq 550 flow cell was used to sequence each immunoSEQ 96-well plate. From the authors' description of their analysis: Because the immunoSEQ output held only junctional sequences and lacked quality scores, the filtering could not match the filtering applied to full-length reads. To assign V/J genes and CDR3, sequences were annotated against IMGT germline references using PyIR, a Python wrapper for IgBLAST v1.9. Reads with weak V/J assignments (E-value above 1e-6), missing CDR3, stop codons, out-of-frame junctions, or ambiguous translated residues were removed. V3J clonotypes were defined by identical inferred V gene, J gene, and CDR3 amino acid sequence. The percentage overlap between two repertoires was calculated by dividing the number of shared unique clonotypes by the size of the smaller repertoire. Repertoire richness was assessed with RTK rarefaction, the Chao1 estimator, and Recon v2.1 estimates of unobserved clonotypes. Generation probabilities for all TCRbeta clonotypes obtained by the gDNA method from a handful of donors were computed using OLGA. The table was pulled from immuneACCESS by TCRdb, which kept in-frame rearrangements only. Such tables lose some clones; where checked, under half of the loss comes from unresolved V genes, and the rest has no known cause. V, J and clone size were drawn from that table, and D and trimming were deduced from the DNA. The sample table contains about 1.1 million clones; only one count was recorded for roughly 80% of them. The ten largest clones represent roughly 0.9% of the sample.

Overall results and qualifications from the work: Rarefaction of sorted-subset datasets indicated incomplete sequencing despite the large sequencing depth. Pairwise subsampling indicated that sequencing depth was expected to affect the degree of clonotype sharing among donors. Naive subsets generally had larger estimated clonotype richness than memory subsets. About 5% of naive CD4, 3.5% of naive CD8, approximately 2.2% of memory CD4, and approximately 0.39% of memory CD8 clonotypes were shared across four donors. The small number of donors limited the genetic and exposure-history diversity represented. Higher generation probabilities were observed for clonotypes shared by all four sorted-subset donors than for non-shared clonotypes. Sampling was restricted to blood, and TCR repertoires in tissues likely differ from the TCR repertoires found in blood.

The sequence derives from a man younger than 30 in good health. Some clones in this sample may be carry-over from other donors' samples. The sample was memory CD4+ T cells from PBMCs. The sample's cell subset or site label is to be understood as: CD45RA-negative fraction.

The DNA sequence reads TGTGCCAGTAGTTTTATAGGGGATAGCAATCAGCCCCAGCATTTT. This encodes CASSFIGDSNQPQHF. The V gene is TRBV19 and the J gene is TRBJ1-5; a weak D assignment points to TRBD1 (5 bases agree). Per the germline V gene (reference sequence), LNHDA is the CDR1 and SQIVND is the CDR2. Between the V and J ends, shortened by 5 bases and 0 bases respectively, the junction contains 11 bases. Including the terminal cysteine and phenylalanine, the CDR3 comprises 15 residues. Only the CDR3 DNA is retained, 45 bases long and in frame from the first base. Reference TRBV19 and TRBJ1-5 proteins supply the regions before and after the CDR3; the full variable domain is: DGGITQSPKYLFRKEGQNVTLSCEQNLNHDAMYWYRQDPGQGLRLIYYSQIVNDFQKGDIAEGYSVSREKKESFPLTVTSAQKNPTAFYLCASSFIGDSNQPQHFGDGTRLSIL.